This paragraph reports one TCR beta chain. This entry comes from a study of blood T cell repertoires in COVID-19. About the research overall: Both acute and convalescent COVID-19 samples were obtained from the United States, Italy and Spain. From T cells, B-cell-depleted T cells, or PBMCs came the material, which was cDNA or gDNA.

Under the authors' procedure: Amplification of reference gene primers provided the estimated nucleated cell counts. Only in-frame clones appear in the TCRdb table, and some are missing; sequencing was by immunoSEQ multiplex PCR. V, J and clone size reflect that table, while D and trimming were determined from the DNA. The sample has 70,000 to 90,000 clones, 65% to 85% seen once. Germline V gives CDR1 KGHSH, CDR2 LQKENI. After removal of 8 bases from V and 5 bases from J, the junction contained 6 bases not matched to a gene. The CDR3 is made up of 14 amino acids. This TCR was sampled from a woman aged 55-69 years with acute or convalescent COVID-19. Sequenced input: peripheral blood. This rearrangement joins TRBV18 to TRBJ1-6, with 7 nucleotides matching TRBD1. The CDR3, as DNA: TGTGCCAGCACTCTACAGGGGAATAATTCACCCCTCCACTTT. As protein: CASTLQGNNSPLHF.